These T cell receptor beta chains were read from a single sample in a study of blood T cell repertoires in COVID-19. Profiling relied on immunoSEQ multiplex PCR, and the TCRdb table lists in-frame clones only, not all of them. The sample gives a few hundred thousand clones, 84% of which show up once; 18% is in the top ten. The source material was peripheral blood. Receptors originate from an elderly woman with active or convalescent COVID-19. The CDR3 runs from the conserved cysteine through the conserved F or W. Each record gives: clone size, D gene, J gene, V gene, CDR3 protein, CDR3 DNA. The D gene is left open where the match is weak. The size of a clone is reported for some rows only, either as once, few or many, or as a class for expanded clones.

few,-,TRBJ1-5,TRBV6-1,CASSIAQGQPQHF,TGTGCCAGCAGCATAGCTCAGGGTCAGCCCCAGCATTTT
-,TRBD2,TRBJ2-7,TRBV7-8,CASSLKPGLVAYEQYF,TGTGCCAGCAGCTTAAAACCGGGACTAGTAGCGTACGAGCAGTACTTC
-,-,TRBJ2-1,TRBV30,CAWSSPVTKQFF,TGTGCCTGGAGTTCCCCAGTCACCAAGCAGTTCTTC
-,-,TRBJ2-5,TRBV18,CASSPGQIQETQYF,TGTGCCAGCTCACCAGGGCAGATCCAAGAGACCCAGTACTTC
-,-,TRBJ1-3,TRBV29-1,CSVAGIGNTIYF,TGCAGCGTTGCGGGGATTGGAAACACCATATATTTT
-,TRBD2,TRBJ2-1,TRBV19,CASSTLLAGGDEQFF,TGTGCCAGTAGCACCTTACTAGCGGGAGGCGATGAGCAGTTCTTC
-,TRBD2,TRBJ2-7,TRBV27,CASRQLAGGGYEQYF,TGTGCCAGCAGGCAACTAGCGGGGGGCGGATACGAGCAGTACTTC
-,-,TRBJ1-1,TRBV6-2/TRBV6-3,CASSDGQYGLLAFF,TGTGCCAGCAGCGATGGACAATATGGGCTGTTGGCTTTCTTT
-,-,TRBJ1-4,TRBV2,CASSEREKLFF,TGTGCCAGCAGTGAACGTGAAAAACTGTTTTTT
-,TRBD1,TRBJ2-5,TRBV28,CASIHNRGIQETQYF,TGTGCCAGCATCCATAACAGGGGAATCCAAGAGACCCAGTACTTC
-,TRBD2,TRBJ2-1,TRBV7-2,CASRKLAGYNEQFF,TGTGCCAGCAGGAAACTAGCGGGGTACAATGAGCAGTTCTTC
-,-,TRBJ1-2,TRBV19,CASSIWPGERYGYTF,TGTGCCAGTAGTATATGGCCAGGGGAACGCTATGGCTACACCTTC
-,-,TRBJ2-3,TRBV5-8,CASSPRGYSGDTQYF,TGTGCCAGCAGCCCCAGGGGATATAGTGGGGATACGCAGTATTTT
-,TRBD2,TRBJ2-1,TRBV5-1,CASSLTSGSSYNEQFF,TGCGCCAGCAGCCTCACTAGCGGTAGCTCCTACAATGAGCAGTTCTTC
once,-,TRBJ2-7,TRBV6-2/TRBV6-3,CASSYSAVWYF,TGTGCCAGCAGTTACTCGGCAGTTTGGTACTTC
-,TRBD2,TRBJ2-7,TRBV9,CASSATGTSPEQYF,TGTGCCAGCAGCGCCACCGGGACTAGCCCCGAGCAGTACTTC
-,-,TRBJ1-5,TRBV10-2,CASNDGGNNQPQHF,TGCGCCAGCAACGACGGGGGGAACAATCAGCCCCAGCATTTT
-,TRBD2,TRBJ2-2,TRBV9,CASSDTSAGSGELFF,TGTGCCAGCAGCGACACTAGCGCGGGTTCCGGGGAGCTGTTTTTT
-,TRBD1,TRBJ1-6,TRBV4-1,CASSDITGARGNSPLHF,TGCGCCAGCAGCGATATTACAGGGGCAAGGGGGAATTCACCCCTCCACTTT
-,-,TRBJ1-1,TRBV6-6,CASSPYTEAFF,TGTGCCAGCAGTCCCTACACTGAAGCTTTCTTT
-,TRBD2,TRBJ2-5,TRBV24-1,CATSGPGGQETQYF,TGTGCCACCAGCGGGCCGGGGGGACAAGAGACCCAGTACTTC
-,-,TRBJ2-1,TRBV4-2,CASSPGAGTTRLDEQFF,TGTGCCAGCAGCCCAGGGGCAGGGACTACTCGCTTAGATGAGCAGTTCTTC
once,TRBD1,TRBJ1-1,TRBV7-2,CASNPGQPNTEAFF,TGTGCCAGCAACCCGGGACAGCCGAACACTGAAGCTTTCTTT
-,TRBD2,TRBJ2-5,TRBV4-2,CASSQDLTSGVYQETQYF,TGTGCCAGCAGCCAAGATCTAACTAGCGGGGTGTACCAAGAGACCCAGTACTTC
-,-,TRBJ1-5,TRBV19,CASSLASNQPQHF,TGTGCCAGTAGTTTAGCGAGCAATCAGCCCCAGCATTTT
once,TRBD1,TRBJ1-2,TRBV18,CASSPGQGANYGYTF,TGTGCCAGCTCACCAGGACAGGGGGCAAACTATGGCTACACCTTC
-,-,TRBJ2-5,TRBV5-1,CASSPTAGKETQYF,TGCGCCAGCAGTCCGACGGCGGGAAAAGAGACCCAGTACTTC
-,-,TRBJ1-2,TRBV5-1,CASSLARVRDPYGYTF,TGCGCCAGCAGCTTGGCCAGGGTCAGGGATCCCTATGGCTACACCTTC
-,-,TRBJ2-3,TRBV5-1,CASSLAVGTDTQYF,TGCGCCAGCAGCTTGGCCGTCGGGACAGATACGCAGTATTTT
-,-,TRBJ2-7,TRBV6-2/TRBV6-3,CASRYLGSDYEQYF,TGTGCCAGCAGATACCTCGGAAGCGACTACGAGCAGTACTTC
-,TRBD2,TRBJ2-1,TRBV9,CASSVGGLGGSYNEQFF,TGTGCCAGCAGCGTAGGGGGACTTGGCGGGAGCTACAATGAGCAGTTCTTC
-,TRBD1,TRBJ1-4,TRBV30,CAWSGGTAFNEKLFF,TGTGCCTGGAGTGGGGGGACAGCCTTTAATGAAAAACTGTTTTTT
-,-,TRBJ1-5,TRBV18,CASSLAVNSNQPQHF,TGTGCCAGCTCATTGGCAGTCAATAGCAATCAGCCCCAGCATTTT
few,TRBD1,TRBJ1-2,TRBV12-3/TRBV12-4,CASSWRQGGGYTF,TGTGCCAGCAGTTGGAGACAGGGCGGCGGCTACACCTTC
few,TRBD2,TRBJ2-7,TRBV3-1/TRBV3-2,CASARLVSGKGAYEQYF,TGTGCCAGCGCTAGATTGGTTAGCGGGAAAGGCGCCTACGAGCAGTACTTC
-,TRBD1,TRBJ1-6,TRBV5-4,CASSSQGVAGSPLHF,TGTGCCAGCAGCTCCCAGGGGGTCGCGGGTTCACCCCTCCACTTT
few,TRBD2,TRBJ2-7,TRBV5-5,CASSRLAGGSYEQYF,TGTGCCAGCAGCCGACTAGCGGGAGGAAGCTACGAGCAGTACTTC
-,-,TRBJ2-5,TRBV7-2,CASSLVLPRSAETQYF,TGTGCCAGCAGCTTAGTTTTGCCCCGGAGTGCGGAGACCCAGTACTTC
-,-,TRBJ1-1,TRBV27,CASRARVNTEAFF,TGTGCCAGCCGCGCCAGGGTGAACACTGAAGCTTTCTTT
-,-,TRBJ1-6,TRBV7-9,CASSSRQANSPLHF,TGTGCCAGCAGCTCCCGACAGGCCAATTCACCCCTCCACTTT
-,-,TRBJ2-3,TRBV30,CAWSGNYTDTQYF,TGTGCCTGGAGCGGTAACTACACAGATACGCAGTATTTT
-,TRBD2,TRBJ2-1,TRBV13,CASSRLAGGYNEQFF,TGTGCCAGCAGCCGACTGGCGGGGGGGTACAATGAGCAGTTCTTC
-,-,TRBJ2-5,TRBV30,CAWTRRRVGRLVQETQYF,TGTGCCTGGACCCGGCGGAGGGTAGGGCGGCTTGTCCAAGAGACCCAGTACTTC
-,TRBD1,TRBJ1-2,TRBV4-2,CASSQDRTGSGYTF,TGTGCCAGCAGCCAAGATCGGACAGGATCTGGCTACACCTTC
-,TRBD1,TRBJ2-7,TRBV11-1,CASGPGQGAYEQYF,TGTGCCAGCGGACCGGGACAGGGGGCTTACGAGCAGTACTTC
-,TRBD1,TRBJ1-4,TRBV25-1,CASSNPTGVNEKLFF,TGTGCCAGCAGCAACCCGACAGGGGTTAATGAAAAACTGTTTTTT
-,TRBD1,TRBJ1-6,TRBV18,CASSPAGRDSVNSPLHF,TGTGCCAGCTCACCTGCGGGTCGGGACAGCGTTAATTCACCCCTCCACTTT
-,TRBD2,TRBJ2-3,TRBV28,CASGRSGGTDTQYF,TGTGCCAGTGGGAGAAGCGGGGGCACAGATACGCAGTATTTT
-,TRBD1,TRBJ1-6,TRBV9,CASSVETGASPLHF,TGTGCCAGCAGCGTAGAGACAGGGGCCTCACCCCTCCACTTT
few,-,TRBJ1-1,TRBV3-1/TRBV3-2,CASSQGGGTGAAFF,TGTGCCAGCAGCCAAGGGGGGGGCACAGGCGCAGCTTTCTTT
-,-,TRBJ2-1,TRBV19,CASSIPPLWEEQFF,TGTGCCAGTAGTATACCGCCCCTTTGGGAGGAGCAGTTCTTC
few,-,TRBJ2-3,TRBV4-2,CASSQDAGGTDTQYF,TGTGCCAGCAGCCAAGACGCAGGGGGCACAGATACGCAGTATTTT
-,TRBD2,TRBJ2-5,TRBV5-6,CASSFRLAGAKETQYF,TGTGCCAGCAGCTTTAGACTAGCGGGAGCGAAAGAGACCCAGTACTTC
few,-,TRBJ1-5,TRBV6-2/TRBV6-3,CASSSSGQPQHF,TGTGCCAGCAGTTCGTCCGGTCAGCCCCAGCATTTT
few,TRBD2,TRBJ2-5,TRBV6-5,CASSLASGGGETQYF,TGTGCCAGCAGTTTAGCTAGCGGAGGTGGGGAGACCCAGTACTTC
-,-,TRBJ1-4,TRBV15,CATRPPLREKLFF,TGTGCCACCCGCCCTCCACTTCGAGAAAAACTGTTTTTT
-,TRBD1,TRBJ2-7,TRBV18,CASSPGGQGAGEQYF,TGTGCCAGCTCACCGGGGGGACAGGGGGCGGGCGAGCAGTACTTC
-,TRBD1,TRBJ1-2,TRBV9,CASRADRGYGYTF,TGTGCCAGCAGAGCGGACAGGGGCTATGGCTACACCTTC
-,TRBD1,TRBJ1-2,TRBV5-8,CASSLGTGADTNYGYTF,TGTGCCAGCAGCTTGGGGACAGGGGCGGATACTAACTATGGCTACACCTTC